One sample yielded the 18 T cell receptor beta chains listed below, sequenced in a study of blood T cell repertoires in COVID-19. The assay was immunoSEQ multiplex PCR, and TCRdb's table has in-frame clones only and misses some. This repertoire shows some 270,000 clones, around 85% found once; its top ten account for approximately 0.94%. Specimen: peripheral blood. These receptor sequences come from a human donor with COVID-19, enrolled during active disease. The donor label of this sample is uncertain.

This clone was seen only once. Distinct nucleotide sequences in the sample also encode this CDR3. The gene calls are TRBV18 and TRBJ1-2; D might be TRBD1 (6 bases). Germline-derived CDR1 and CDR2 are KGHSH and LQKENI. The CDR3 sequence is 15 residues long. The V gene lost 2 bases and the J gene lost 2 bases, with 12 bases spanning the gap. The CDR3 nucleotides are TGTGCCAGCTCACCAGTTAGGACAGAAAACTATGGCTACACCTTC. The encoded protein is CASSPVRTENYGYTF.

This clone occurred a few times. V is TRBV14 and J is TRBJ1-2; 12 bases align to TRBD1. Germline V gene lookup returns CDR1 SGHDN and CDR2 FVKESK. This CDR3 has 15 amino acids. Trimming took 4 bases from V and 3 from J; bases not matched to a gene: 3. This chain's CDR3 is CASSPGQGAYYGYTF. Here the CDR3 DNA reads TGTGCCAGCAGCCCGGGACAGGGGGCTTACTATGGCTACACCTTC. The full variable domain, rest sourced from reference TRBV14 and TRBJ1-2, is EAGVTQFPSHSVIEKGQTVTLRCDPISGHDNLYWYRRVMGKEIKFLLHFVKESKQDESGMPNNRFLAERTGGTYSTLKVQPAELEDSGVYFCASSPGQGAYYGYTFGSGTRLTVV.

This chain connects TRBV7-2 to TRBJ1-2; no definite D call. Trimming removed 1 base at V and 7 bases at J, with 19 bases between. Per germline, CDR1 SGHTA and CDR2 FQGNSA. CDR3 length: 16 amino acids. The CDR3 DNA reads TGTGCCAGCAGCTTAGATCCCCCCCCGCAGGCTGGTGGCTACACCTTC. It is translated as CASSLDPPPQAGGYTF. The whole variable domain, filled in from reference TRBV7-2 and TRBJ1-2, reads GAGVSQSPSNKVTEKGKDVELRCDPISGHTALYWYRQSLGQGLEFLIYFQGNSAPDKSGLPSDRFSAERTGGSVSTLTIQRTQQEDSAVYLCASSLDPPPQAGGYTFGSGTRLTVV.

The chain carries TRBV6-2 or TRBV6-3 and TRBJ2-7; tentative D call: TRBD2 (5 bases). Per germline, CDR1 MNHEY and CDR2 SVGEGT. This CDR3 is 13 amino acids long. The V end lost 0 bases, the J end lost 8 bases, and 11 bases lay between the germline ends. As DNA, the CDR3 is TGTGCCAGCAGTTACTCAGAGGGTGACCAGCAGTACTTC. This translates into CASSYSEGDQQYF.

The chain couples TRBV9 to TRBJ1-1; D might be TRBD1 (5 bases). V lost 0 bases and J 0 bases, leaving 21 bases between the germline ends. The length of the CDR3 is 19 residues. Germline CDR1 and CDR2: SGDLS and YYNGEE. The chain's CDR3 is CASSVGWGGPLKMNTEAFF. CDR3 DNA sequence: TGTGCCAGCAGCGTAGGCTGGGGCGGCCCGCTTAAGATGAACACTGAAGCTTTCTTT.

The chain has TRBV9 and TRBJ1-1; D is perhaps TRBD1 (5 bases). CDR3 length equals 14 residues. V was clipped by 2 bases and J by 4 bases, with 12 bases between them. The V gene's germline CDR1 is SGDLS and CDR2 YYNGEE. This CDR3 is CASSVSRVGTEAFF. The CDR3 DNA reads as TGTGCCAGCAGCGTCTCCAGGGTTGGCACTGAAGCTTTCTTT. Supplemented by reference TRBV9 and TRBJ1-1, the full variable domain reads DSGVTQTPKHLITATGQRVTLRCSPRSGDLSVYWYQQSLDQGLQFLIQYYNGEERAKGNILERFSAQQFPDLHSELNLSSLELGDSALYFCASSVSRVGTEAFFGQGTRLTVV.

This clone was seen only once. J is TRBJ2-7 and V is TRBV30, with 9 bases fitting TRBD1. CDR1 and CDR2 from the germline V gene are GTSNPN and SVGIG (reference sequence). The CDR3 totals 14 residues. V lost 4 bases and J lost 6; bases outside the gene matches: 10. The CDR3 reads CAWTTGTGWAEQYF. CDR3 sequence (DNA): TGTGCCTGGACCACGGGGACAGGGTGGGCCGAGCAGTACTTC.

This chain uses TRBV7-3 with TRBJ2-1; TRBD2 agrees at 8 bases. Unmatched junction bases numbered 15, after V lost 5 bases and J lost 9 bases. Germline V lookup: CDR1 SGHTA, CDR2 FQGTGA. The CDR3 totals 16 residues. CDR3 in DNA: TGTGCCAGCAGCCCCCTTGCGAGCGGGAGATTGTTTGAGCAGTTCTTC. Translation: CASSPLASGRLFEQFF.

The rearrangement uses TRBV5-4 and TRBJ2-5, with a weak D call TRBD1 (6 bases). The germline V and J ends were trimmed by 0 bases and 5 bases, with 14 bases remaining between them. The CDR3 is 15 amino acids. Germline CDR1 is SGHNT and CDR2 is YYREEE (reference sequence). The CDR3 DNA follows: TGTGCCAGCAGCTTGGCCGGCAGGGGATGGGAGACCCAGTACTTC. This codes for CASSLAGRGWETQYF. Drawing the rest from reference TRBV5-4 and TRBJ2-5, the complete variable domain is ETGVTQSPTHLIKTRGQQVTLRCSSQSGHNTVSWYQQALGQGPQFIFQYYREEENGRGNFPPRFSGLQFPNYSSELNVNALELDDSALYLCASSLAGRGWETQYFGPGTRLLVL.

V gene TRBV5-1 combines with J gene TRBJ1-2; 8 bases agree with TRBD1. CDR3 length: 14 amino acids. The trim removed 2 bases at V and 6 bases at J, leaving 6 bases unmatched. Germline V gene sequence: CDR1 SGHRS, CDR2 YFSETQ. For the CDR3, the DNA is TGCGCCAGCAGCTTCCAGACAGGGGCCGATGGCTACACCTTC. Protein: CASSFQTGADGYTF.

Note on this clone: Within the sample, other DNA sequences also encode this same CDR3. This chain joins TRBV7-3 and TRBJ2-7, with 9 positions matching TRBD1. The ends lost 4 bases at V and 3 bases at J; junction bases unmatched: 1. The V gene's germline CDR1 is SGHTA and CDR2 FQGTGA. CDR3 length equals 13 residues. As DNA, the CDR3 is TGTGCCAGCAGCTCGGACAGGGGCTACGAGCAGTACTTC. Protein: CASSSDRGYEQYF.

This chain links TRBV28 with TRBJ1-2, with TRBD1 matching over 7 bases. Germline values: CDR1 MDHEN, CDR2 SYDVKM. V was clipped by 4 bases and J by 4 bases; unmatched bases: 3. CDR3 length: 13 residues. The CDR3 coding sequence is TGTGCCAGCAGTTCGGGACAGATCTATGGCTACACCTTC. This translates into CASSSGQIYGYTF.

This clone has more than one count but fewer than ten. This chain uses TRBV5-5 with TRBJ1-5; D is perhaps TRBD1 (6 bases). V shed 4 bases and J shed 1 base, with 12 bases lying between them. The CDR3 has 15 residues. The germline V gene has CDR1 SGHKS and CDR2 YYEKEE (reference sequence). CDR3: CASSLAGDSNQPQHF. The CDR3, as DNA: TGTGCCAGCAGCCTCGCAGGGGACAGCAATCAGCCCCAGCATTTT.

The chain links TRBV25-1 to TRBJ1-1; D gene uncertain. The germline gives CDR1 MGHDK, CDR2 SYGVNS. The length of the CDR3 is 13 residues. The germline V and J ends were trimmed by 7 bases and 0 bases, with 9 bases remaining between them. CDR3 sequence (DNA): TGTGCCAGCACGTCTTCTATGAACACTGAAGCTTTCTTT. Protein: CASTSSMNTEAFF.

This clone has a single count. The J gene is TRBJ2-7, the V gene TRBV19; D possibly corresponds to TRBD2 (6 bases). CDR3 size: 15 residues. V was trimmed by 5 bases and J by 0 bases, leaving 14 bases between them. The germline gives CDR1 LNHDA, CDR2 SQIVND (reference sequence). The CDR3: CASSAEGLNSYEQYF. The DNA of the CDR3 is TGTGCCAGTAGTGCCGAAGGACTAAACTCCTACGAGCAGTACTTC.

The chain has TRBV5-1 and TRBJ2-5; 8 nucleotides line up with TRBD2. The CDR3 has 14 amino acids. J was trimmed by 5 bases and V by 1 base; bases with no gene match: 4. Germline assignment: CDR1 SGHRS and CDR2 YFSETQ. The CDR3 bases are TGCGCCAGCAGCTTGCCCGGGAGGGTGGAGACCCAGTACTTC. Its protein is CASSLPGRVETQYF.

The gene calls are TRBV6-5 and TRBJ1-3, with D possibly matching TRBD1 (5 bases). Trimming removed 4 bases from V and 4 bases from J, with 11 bases in between. This CDR3 is 14 amino acids long. CDR1 and CDR2 (germline): MNHEY, SVGAGI. In DNA, the CDR3 is TGTGCCAGCAGTTTTGCGGGGGTCGGAAACACCATATATTTT. Translating it yields CASSFAGVGNTIYF.

The genes are TRBV14 and TRBJ2-1, with no clear D. Germline CDR1 reads SGHDN; CDR2 reads FVKESK. This CDR3 contains 14 residues. V gave up 1 base and J gave up 6 bases, with 10 bases separating them. In DNA form, the CDR3 reads TGTGCCAGCAGCCAAGGGCTGGTCCCCAATGAGCAGTTCTTC. Translating gives CASSQGLVPNEQFF. The whole variable domain, filled in from reference TRBV14 and TRBJ2-1, reads EAGVTQFPSHSVIEKGQTVTLRCDPISGHDNLYWYRRVMGKEIKFLLHFVKESKQDESGMPNNRFLAERTGGTYSTLKVQPAELEDSGVYFCASSQGLVPNEQFFGPGTRLTVL.